The T cell receptor (beta chain) under discussion was sequenced for a study of read filtering for tumor transcriptome and immune sequencing (dated by TCRdb to about 2020). For context, the study as a whole: The cohort had 17 male and approximately 15 female patients with a mean age of about 66 years, ranging from roughly 45 to 85. TCR-region mapped reads per sample ranged from about 3.5 to 10.27 million with IR-seq versus only about 75 to 1,400 with RNA-seq. One of the main goals was to work out a read-filtering strategy for immune repertoire data, in particular whether clonotypes backed by only a single read should be removed. Whole-transcriptome libraries were prepared with the TruSeq RNA Access Library Prep Kit after DNase treatment. By revised international staging, 8 patients were R-ISS I, some 16 were R-ISS II and roughly 7 were R-ISS III. Using the same bone marrow samples, the study compared TCR repertoires obtained by targeted immune repertoire sequencing with those obtained by bulk whole-transcriptome sequencing.

Per the germline V gene, LGHNA is the CDR1 and YSLEER is the CDR2. The CDR3 contains 16 residues, cysteine and phenylalanine counted. The only DNA kept is the CDR3, 48 bases in frame from the first base. The junction shows trimming of 5 bases on V and 6 bases on J, and the gene matches do not reach 8 bases of it. Bone marrow was sampled from every patient at the time of active disease. Ficoll-Hypaque density gradient centrifugation was used to isolate bone marrow mononuclear cells. Myeloma plasma cells were removed and CD138-negative cells were obtained by negative selection following labeling with CD138 magnetic microbeads on a MACS separator. The purity of the isolated cells was checked by flow cytometry with CD138 antibodies on an Attune NxT. Total RNA was extracted with TRIzol reagent and quantified with a NanoDrop spectrophotometer. For each patient, the CD138-negative bone marrow sample underwent paired RNA-seq and IR-seq.

This clonotype came up many times. What antigen it recognizes has not been identified. Base qualities are not provided; no much larger clone lies one nucleotide away. TCR libraries were constructed from 400 to 500 ng RNA using the Immunoverse kit, and molecular barcoded adaptors covering alpha/delta and beta/gamma chains were employed. TCR library preparation used the same RNA that was used for transcriptome sequencing. An Illumina HiSeq 4000 with 2 x 150 cycles was used to sequence the TCR libraries. The authors' analysis ran thus. With MiXCR, TCR reads were aligned to human V, D, J and C references and assembled into CDR3 clonotypes, with quality filtering and error correction included. The tcR package in R was used for analysis of clonotype counts and gene usage diversity. Raw mapping reads were checked after the RNA-seq reads had been mapped by STAR aligner version 2.5.3a onto the human GRCh37 genome. To test how sequencing depth affects detected clonotypes, IR-seq fastq files were randomly downsampled with Seqtk 1.3. TCRdb reprocessing: public reads trimmed at Q25 with fastp, clones called with MiXCR, in-frame beta chains kept. Rows are unified per CDR3 protein, each entry keeping the most common DNA and genes. The V and J calls, along with clone size, are taken from TCRdb and not from the paper's own processing. Across this sample there are under 50,000 distinct CDR3 sequences, with roughly an eighth seen only once. The ten largest clonotypes hold 25% to 30% of the sample.

Points the paper makes about the study in general: Clonotypes were captured by IR-seq at much higher depth and more reliably than by RNA-seq, and smaller IR-seq throughput was sufficient for identification of most shared clonotypes. When single-read clonotypes were removed, the proportions of shared clonotypes in IR-seq and RNA-seq correlated more strongly. Rather than purified T cells, the sorted CD138-negative fraction was a mixed bone marrow immune population. In IR-seq, 80% to 85% of clonotypes but about 3.5% of total reads were represented by single-read clonotypes, whereas in RNA-seq, about 69% of clonotypes and around 40% of reads were represented by single-read clonotypes.

This chain joins TRBV4-3 to TRBJ2-2, with 11 junctional bases fitting TRBD1. The receptor comes from a donor at least 40 years old with multiple myeloma. The source material was a population of CD138-negative cells sorted from bone marrow. Sample cell subset or site, as interpreted from the label and publication: bone marrow mononuclear cells depleted of CD138+ plasma/myeloma cells by negative magnetic selection. Here is the DNA: TGCGCCAGCAGCTTGTCACGGGACAGGGGGGCCGGGGAGCTGTTTTTT. This translates into CASSLSRDRGAGELFF.